The text below deals with one T cell receptor (beta chain). This sample is drawn from a study of cytomegalovirus exposure and HLA in healthy donors. Germline CDR1 reads MNHEY; CDR2 reads SVGAGI. There are 15 residues in the CDR3. The V gene lost 8 bases and the J gene lost 0 bases, with 15 bases spanning the gap. The study ran its PCR with 60 Vbeta and 13 Jbeta primers. Sequencing was performed with immunoSEQ multiplex PCR; in TCRdb, only in-frame clones are kept and a portion is missing. Among roughly 110,000 clones listed, 76% were seen once. This clonotype was obtained from a man between 18 and 29 years old in good health and CMV-seronegative. This chain uses TRBV6-5 with TRBJ2-3; a weak D match, TRBD1 (6 bases). The sequenced sample was PBMCs. Here the CDR3 DNA reads TGTGCCAGCGGCAACAGGGTCCCTAGCACAGATACGCAGTATTTT. It encodes CASGNRVPSTDTQYF.